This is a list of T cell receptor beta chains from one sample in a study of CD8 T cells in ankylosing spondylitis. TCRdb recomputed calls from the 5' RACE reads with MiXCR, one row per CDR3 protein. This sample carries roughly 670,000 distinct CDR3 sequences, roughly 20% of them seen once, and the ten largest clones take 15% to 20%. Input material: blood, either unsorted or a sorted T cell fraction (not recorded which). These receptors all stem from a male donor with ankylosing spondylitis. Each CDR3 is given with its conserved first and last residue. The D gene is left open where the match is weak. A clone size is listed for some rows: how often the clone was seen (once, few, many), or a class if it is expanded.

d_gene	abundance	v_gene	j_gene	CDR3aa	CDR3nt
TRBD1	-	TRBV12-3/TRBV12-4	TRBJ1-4	CASSTRTGAGEKLFF	TGTGCCAGCAGTACAAGGACAGGGGCTGGTGAAAAACTGTTTTTT
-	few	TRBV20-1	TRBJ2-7	CSAPTVYSYEQYF	TGCAGTGCTCCGACAGTTTACTCCTACGAGCAGTACTTC
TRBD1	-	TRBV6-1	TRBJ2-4	CASSAITGTGGLAKNIQYF	TGTGCCAGCAGTGCAATAACCGGGACAGGGGGGCTAGCCAAAAACATTCAGTACTTC
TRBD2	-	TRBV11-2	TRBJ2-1	CASSLEGAGTIPYNEQFF	TGTGCCAGCAGCTTAGAAGGGGCCGGGACTATTCCCTACAATGAGCAGTTCTTC
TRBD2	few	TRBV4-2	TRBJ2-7	CASSPLVAGGSVYEQYF	TGTGCCAGCAGCCCCCTGGTAGCGGGAGGGTCGGTCTACGAGCAGTACTTC
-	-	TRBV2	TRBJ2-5	CASTPEGQETQYF	TGTGCCAGCACCCCCGAGGGGCAAGAGACCCAGTACTTC
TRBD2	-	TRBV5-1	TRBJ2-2	CASSLKLAGTGELFF	TGCGCCAGCAGCTTGAAGCTAGCGGGAACCGGGGAGCTGTTTTTT
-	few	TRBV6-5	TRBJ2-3	CASSYLASLDTQYF	TGTGCCAGCAGTTACCTAGCCTCCTTAGATACGCAGTATTTT
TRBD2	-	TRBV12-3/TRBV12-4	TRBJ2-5	CASSLGLAGGPRETQYF	TGTGCCAGCAGTTTAGGACTAGCGGGGGGCCCGAGGGAGACCCAGTACTTC
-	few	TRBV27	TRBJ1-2	CASSLSGRAGGYTF	TGTGCCAGCAGTTTATCCGGACGTGCGGGGGGCTACACCTTC